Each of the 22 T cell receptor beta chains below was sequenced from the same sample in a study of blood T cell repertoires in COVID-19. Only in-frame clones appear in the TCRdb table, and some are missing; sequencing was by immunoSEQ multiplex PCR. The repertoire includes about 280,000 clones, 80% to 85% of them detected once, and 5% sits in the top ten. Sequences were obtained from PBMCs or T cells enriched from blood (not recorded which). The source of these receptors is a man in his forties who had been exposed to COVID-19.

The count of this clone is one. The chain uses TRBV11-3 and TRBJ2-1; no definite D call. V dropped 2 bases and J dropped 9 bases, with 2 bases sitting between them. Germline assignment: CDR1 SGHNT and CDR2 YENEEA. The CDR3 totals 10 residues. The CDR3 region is CASSLREQFF. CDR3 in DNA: TGTGCCAGCAGCTTACGTGAGCAGTTCTTC.

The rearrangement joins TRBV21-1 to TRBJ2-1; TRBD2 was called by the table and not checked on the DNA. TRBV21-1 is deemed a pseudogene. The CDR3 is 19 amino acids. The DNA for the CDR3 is TGTGCCAGCAGCGGGACTATCGAACCGGGAGAGAGCTCCTACAATGAGCAGTTCTTC. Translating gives CASSGTIEPGESSYNEQFF.

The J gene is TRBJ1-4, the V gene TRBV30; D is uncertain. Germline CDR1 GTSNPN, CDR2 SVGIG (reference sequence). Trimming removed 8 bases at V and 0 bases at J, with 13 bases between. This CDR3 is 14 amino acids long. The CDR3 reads CAAPRGATNEKLFF. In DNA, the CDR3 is TGTGCCGCACCGCGTGGTGCAACTAATGAAAAACTGTTTTTT.

The CDR3 region is CASSLASQSLYNEQFF. CDR3 nucleotide sequence: TGTGCCAGCAGCTTGGCCAGTCAATCCTTATACAATGAGCAGTTCTTC. The rearrangement links TRBV7-6 to TRBJ2-1; D unclear. CDR3 length equals 16 residues. Germline V gene lookup returns CDR1 SGHVS and CDR2 FNYEAQ. V shed 3 bases and J shed 4 bases, with 16 bases lying between them.

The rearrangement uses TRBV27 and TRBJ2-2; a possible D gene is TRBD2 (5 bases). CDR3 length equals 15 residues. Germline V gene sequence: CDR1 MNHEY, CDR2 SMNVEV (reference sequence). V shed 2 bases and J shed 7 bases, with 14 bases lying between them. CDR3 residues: CASSLPAGRGGELFF. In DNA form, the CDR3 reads TGTGCCAGCAGTTTACCGGCGGGTAGAGGCGGGGAGCTGTTTTTT.

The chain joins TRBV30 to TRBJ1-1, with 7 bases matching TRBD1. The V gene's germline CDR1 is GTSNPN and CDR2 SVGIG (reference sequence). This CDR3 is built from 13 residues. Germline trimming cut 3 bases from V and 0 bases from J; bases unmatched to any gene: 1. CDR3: CAWRTGLNTEAFF. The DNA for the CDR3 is TGTGCCTGGAGGACAGGGCTGAACACTGAAGCTTTCTTT.

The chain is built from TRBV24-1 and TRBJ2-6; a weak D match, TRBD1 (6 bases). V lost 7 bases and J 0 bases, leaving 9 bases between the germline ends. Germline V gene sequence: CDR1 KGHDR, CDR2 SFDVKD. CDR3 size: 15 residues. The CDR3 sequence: CATSKGGSGANVLTF. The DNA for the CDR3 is TGTGCCACCAGCAAAGGGGGCTCTGGGGCCAACGTCCTGACTTTC.

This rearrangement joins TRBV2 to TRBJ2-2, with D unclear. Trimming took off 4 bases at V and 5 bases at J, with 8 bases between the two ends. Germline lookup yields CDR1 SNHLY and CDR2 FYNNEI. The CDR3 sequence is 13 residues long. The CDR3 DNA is TGTGCCAGCAGTGCTCGACTGACCGGGGAGCTGTTTTTT. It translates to CASSARLTGELFF.

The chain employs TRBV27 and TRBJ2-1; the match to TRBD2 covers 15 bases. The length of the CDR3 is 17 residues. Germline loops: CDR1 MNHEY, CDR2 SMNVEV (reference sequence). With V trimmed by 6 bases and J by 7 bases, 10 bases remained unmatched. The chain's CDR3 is CASSTVGTSGRSNEQFF. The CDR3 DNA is TGTGCCAGCAGCACCGTCGGGACTAGCGGGAGGAGTAATGAGCAGTTCTTC.

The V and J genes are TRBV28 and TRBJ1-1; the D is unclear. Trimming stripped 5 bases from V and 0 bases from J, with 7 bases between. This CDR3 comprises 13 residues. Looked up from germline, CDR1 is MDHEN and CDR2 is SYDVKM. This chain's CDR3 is CASSVHLNTEAFF. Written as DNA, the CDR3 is TGTGCCAGCAGTGTACACCTGAACACTGAAGCTTTCTTT.

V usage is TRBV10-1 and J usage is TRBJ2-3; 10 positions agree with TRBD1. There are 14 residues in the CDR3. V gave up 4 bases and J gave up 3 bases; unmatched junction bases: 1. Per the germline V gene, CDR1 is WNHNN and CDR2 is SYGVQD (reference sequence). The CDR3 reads CASSGDRGTDTQYF. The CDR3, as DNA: TGCGCCAGCAGTGGGGACAGGGGTACAGATACGCAGTATTTT.

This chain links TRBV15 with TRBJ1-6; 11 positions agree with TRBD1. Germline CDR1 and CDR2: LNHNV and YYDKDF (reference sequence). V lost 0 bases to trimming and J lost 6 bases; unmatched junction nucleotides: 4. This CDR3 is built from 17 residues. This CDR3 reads CATSREDRGPGNSPLHF. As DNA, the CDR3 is TGTGCCACCAGCAGAGAGGACAGGGGGCCTGGTAATTCACCCCTCCACTTT.

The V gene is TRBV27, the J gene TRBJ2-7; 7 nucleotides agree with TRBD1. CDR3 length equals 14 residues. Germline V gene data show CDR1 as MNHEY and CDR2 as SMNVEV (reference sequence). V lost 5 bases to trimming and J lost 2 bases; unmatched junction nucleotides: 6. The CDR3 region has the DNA TGTGCCAGCAGTCTCGCTACAGGGGCCTACGAGCAGTACTTC. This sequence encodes CASSLATGAYEQYF.

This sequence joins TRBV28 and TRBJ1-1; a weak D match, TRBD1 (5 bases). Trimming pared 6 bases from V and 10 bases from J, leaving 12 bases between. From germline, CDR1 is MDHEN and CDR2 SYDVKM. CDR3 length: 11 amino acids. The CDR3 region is CASSPGGGAFF. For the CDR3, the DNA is TGTGCCAGCAGCCCTGGGGGAGGAGCTTTCTTT.

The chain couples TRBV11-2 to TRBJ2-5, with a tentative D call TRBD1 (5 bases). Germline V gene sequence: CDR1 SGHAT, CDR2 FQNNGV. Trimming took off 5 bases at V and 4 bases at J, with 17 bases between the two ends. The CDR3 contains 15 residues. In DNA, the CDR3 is TGTGCCAGCAGCCTCCCTTCGACAGCCGGAGAGACCCAGTACTTC. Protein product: CASSLPSTAGETQYF.

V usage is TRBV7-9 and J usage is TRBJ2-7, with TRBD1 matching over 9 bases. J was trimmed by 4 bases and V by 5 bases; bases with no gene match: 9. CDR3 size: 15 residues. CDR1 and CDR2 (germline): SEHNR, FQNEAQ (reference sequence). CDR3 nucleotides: TGTGCCAGCAGCCGCCAAGGGACAGGGCGATACGAGCAGTACTTC. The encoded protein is CASSRQGTGRYEQYF.

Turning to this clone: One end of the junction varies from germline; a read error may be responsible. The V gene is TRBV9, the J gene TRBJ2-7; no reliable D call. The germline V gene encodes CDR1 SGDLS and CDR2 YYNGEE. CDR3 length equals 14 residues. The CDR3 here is CASSVVIDSHEQYF. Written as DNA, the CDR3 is TGTGCCAGCAGCGTAGTAATAGACTCCCACGAGCAGTACTTC.

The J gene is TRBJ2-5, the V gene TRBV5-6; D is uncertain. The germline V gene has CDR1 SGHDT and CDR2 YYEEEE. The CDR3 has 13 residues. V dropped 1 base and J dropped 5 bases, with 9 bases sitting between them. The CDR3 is CASSLHPGETQYF. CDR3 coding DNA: TGTGCCAGCAGCTTGCATCCAGGCGAGACCCAGTACTTC.

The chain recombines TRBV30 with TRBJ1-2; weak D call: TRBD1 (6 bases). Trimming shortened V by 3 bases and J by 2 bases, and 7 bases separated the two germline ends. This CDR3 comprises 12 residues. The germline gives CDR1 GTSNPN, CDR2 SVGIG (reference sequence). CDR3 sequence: CAWSTGNYGYTF. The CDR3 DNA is TGTGCCTGGAGCACAGGGAACTATGGCTACACCTTC. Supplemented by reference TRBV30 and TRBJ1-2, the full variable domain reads SQTIHQWPATLVQPVGSPLSLECTVEGTSNPNLYWYRQAAGRGLQLLFYSVGIGQISSEVPQNLSASRPQDRQFILSSKKLLLSDSGFYLCAWSTGNYGYTFGSGTRLTVV.

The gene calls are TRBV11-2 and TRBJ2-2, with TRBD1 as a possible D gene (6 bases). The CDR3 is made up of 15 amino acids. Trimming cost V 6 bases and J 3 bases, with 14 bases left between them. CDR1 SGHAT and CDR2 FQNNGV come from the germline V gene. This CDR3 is CASSPGTGHTGELFF. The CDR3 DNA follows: TGTGCCAGCAGTCCCGGTACAGGGCACACCGGGGAGCTGTTTTTT.

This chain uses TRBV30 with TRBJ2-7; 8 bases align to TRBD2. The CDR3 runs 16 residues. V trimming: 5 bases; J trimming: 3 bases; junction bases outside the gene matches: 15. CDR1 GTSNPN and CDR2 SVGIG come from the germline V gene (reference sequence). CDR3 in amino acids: CAWEKDTSGLRYEQYF. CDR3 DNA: TGTGCCTGGGAGAAGGATACTAGCGGCCTCCGCTACGAGCAGTACTTC.

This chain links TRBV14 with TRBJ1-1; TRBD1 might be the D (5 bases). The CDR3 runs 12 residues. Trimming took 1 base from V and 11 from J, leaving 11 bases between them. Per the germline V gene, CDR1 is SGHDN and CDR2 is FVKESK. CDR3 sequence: CASSQGGRVAFF. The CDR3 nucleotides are TGTGCCAGCAGCCAAGGGGGCAGGGTGGCTTTCTTT.